This TCR beta chain was sequenced in a study of cytomegalovirus exposure and HLA in healthy donors. The study, taken as a whole, reports: In vitro testing confirmed a few CMV-associated chains as specific for CMV antigens. Some V segments, including TRBV6-2 and TRBV6-3, were excluded as indistinguishable.

PCR was performed using 60 Vbeta and 13 Jbeta primers. Sequencing used immunoSEQ multiplex PCR; TCRdb keeps in-frame clones, though not all of them. Of about 170,000 clones detected, 82% appear once; the ten largest clones hold about 1.5%. The V and J ends lost 6 bases and 6 bases respectively, with 20 bases between them. CDR1 and CDR2 (germline): KGHSH, LQKENI. There are 15 residues in the CDR3. About this clone: Antigen: not known.

Sequenced: PBMCs. The chain recombines TRBV18 with TRBJ1-2; the D gene is possibly TRBD1 (6 bases). This receptor was taken from a male donor in good health and CMV-seronegative. The chain's CDR3 is CASSLGAQGLHGYTF. The CDR3 region has the DNA TGTGCCAGCTCTCTTGGCGCCCAGGGGCTACATGGCTACACCTTC.